One and the same sample provided the 2 T cell receptor beta chains below, sequenced in a study of PD-1 blockade in mismatch repair-deficient tumors. Only in-frame clones appear in the TCRdb table, and some are missing; sequencing was by immunoSEQ multiplex PCR. Of around 120,000 clones listed, more than 85% were seen once; the top ten hold less than 15%. Source: peripheral blood, taken 44 weeks after starting pembrolizumab. The origin of the receptors is an adult with mismatch repair-deficient cancer.

This clone was detected only once. The rearrangement joins TRBV6-5 to TRBJ1-1; 7 nucleotides match TRBD1. CDR1 MNHEY and CDR2 SVGAGI come from the germline V gene. Trimming took 0 bases from V and 4 from J; bases not matched to a gene: 5. The CDR3 spans 15 residues. The DNA for the CDR3 is TGTGCCAGCAGTTACTCTCCAGGGGGGGCCACTGAAGCTTTCTTT. Its protein is CASSYSPGGATEAFF.

J is TRBJ2-7 and V is TRBV7-9; a possible D gene is TRBD2 (5 bases). Germline CDR1 reads SEHNR; CDR2 reads FQNEAQ (reference sequence). V was trimmed by 3 bases and J by 5 bases, leaving 14 bases between them. This CDR3 comprises 14 residues. The CDR3 sequence is CASSFLVMRDEQYF. For the CDR3, the DNA is TGTGCCAGCAGCTTTTTGGTCATGCGGGACGAGCAGTACTTC.